This T cell receptor beta chain was obtained from a study of cytomegalovirus exposure and HLA in healthy donors. Amplification used 60 Vbeta primers and 13 Jbeta primers. Sequencing used immunoSEQ multiplex PCR; TCRdb keeps in-frame clones, though not all of them. The profile shows approximately 160,000 clones, over 75% of them singletons. The CDR3 contains 15 residues. Germline V gene lookup returns CDR1 SGHTA and CDR2 FQGTGA. Trimming pared 1 base from V and 6 bases from J, leaving 15 bases between. Sequencing was done on a sample of PBMCs. This sequence was found in a woman in her twenties or thirties in good health and CMV-seronegative. The rearrangement joins TRBV7-3 to TRBJ1-1; D is perhaps TRBD1 (5 bases). Here the CDR3 reads CASSLRATEGSEAFF. As DNA, the CDR3 is TGTGCCAGCAGCTTAAGAGCGACGGAGGGGTCTGAAGCTTTCTTT. The complete variable domain, with remaining parts taken from reference TRBV7-3 and TRBJ1-1, reads GAGVSQTPSNKVTEKGKYVELRCDPISGHTALYWYRQSLGQGPEFLIYFQGTGAADDSGLPNDRFFAVRPEGSVSTLKIQRTERGDSAVYLCASSLRATEGSEAFFGQGTRLTVV.